Presented here are 27 T cell receptor beta chains from one specimen sequenced in a study of T-cell reconstitution after alpha-beta-depleted transplantation in children. As it was prepared, the TCRbeta library received unique molecular identifiers. TCRdb re-called the PCR reads through MiXCR, storing one row per CDR3 protein. The sample contains 250,000 to 400,000 distinct CDR3 sequences, roughly 25% of which appear only once. This specimen was PBMCs, mostly from graft donor cells, taken 180 days after TCRalphabeta/CD19-depleted stem cell transplant. Receptors originate from a male patient aged 10 to 17 who had a stem cell transplant for acute lymphoblastic leukemia, so the T cells may come from the graft donor.

This rearrangement joins TRBV7-6 to TRBJ2-1, with a possible D match to TRBD2 (6 bases). CDR3 size: 15 residues. The V gene's germline CDR1 is SGHVS and CDR2 FNYEAQ. The germline V and J ends were trimmed by 5 bases and 7 bases, with 18 bases remaining between them. This CDR3 reads CASSPGERLFNEQFF. CDR3 sequence (DNA): TGTGCCAGCAGCCCGGGAGAGCGGCTATTTAATGAGCAGTTCTTC.

This clonotype was seen more than once but under ten times. The chain recombines TRBV12-3 or TRBV12-4 with TRBJ1-4; TRBD1 is a possible D gene (5 bases). V lost 5 bases, J lost 0 bases, and 13 bases lay in between. This CDR3 contains 16 residues. CDR3 DNA sequence: TGTGCCAGCAGTGGGGGTGGAATTGCAACTAATGAAAAACTGTTTTTT. Translation gives CASSGGGIATNEKLFF.

The chain links TRBV5-1 to TRBJ1-2; the D gene is possibly TRBD1 (5 bases). The germline V and J ends were trimmed by 5 bases and 1 base, with 21 bases remaining between them. Per the germline V gene, CDR1 is SGHRS and CDR2 is YFSETQ. The CDR3 extends over 17 amino acids. The CDR3 coding sequence is TGCGCCAGCAGTCAAGGCCCTCAGGGTGGAGGTAACTATGGCTACACCTTC. Protein sequence: CASSQGPQGGGNYGYTF.

This clonotype was observed a handful of times. The chain carries TRBV20-1 and TRBJ2-1; 8 bases line up with TRBD2. The CDR3 runs to 12 residues. Unmatched junction bases numbered 9, after V lost 8 bases and J lost 9 bases. Germline V gene lookup returns CDR1 DFQATT and CDR2 SNEGSKA (reference sequence). As DNA, the CDR3 is TGCAGTAGTGACGCGGGAGGCAGTGAGCAGTTCTTC. This gives the protein CSSDAGGSEQFF.

The rearrangement links TRBV10-2 to TRBJ1-1, with 9 positions matching TRBD1. The CDR3 contains 15 residues. Germline CDR1 reads WSHSY; CDR2 reads SAAADI. The ends lost 5 bases at V and 3 bases at J; junction bases unmatched: 7. The CDR3 sequence: CASSPDRGRDTEAFF. The DNA of the CDR3 is TGCGCCAGCAGTCCGGACAGGGGTCGGGACACTGAAGCTTTCTTT.

The chain links TRBV5-1 to TRBJ2-3, with D possibly called TRBD1 or TRBD2 (5 bases each). The CDR3 is 14 residues long. The V gene lost 0 bases and the J gene lost 6 bases, with 11 bases spanning the gap. CDR1 and CDR2 (germline): SGHRS, YFSETQ. In nucleotides, the CDR3 is TGCGCCAGCAGCTTGGATCCGGGGCCCGATACGCAGTATTTT. It codes for CASSLDPGPDTQYF.

The rearrangement joins TRBV7-9 to TRBJ2-7; D is possibly TRBD2 (5 bases). Trimming took 0 bases from V and 7 from J, leaving 16 bases between them. Germline CDR1 is SEHNR and CDR2 is FQNEAQ (reference sequence). CDR3 length: 15 amino acids. In DNA form, the CDR3 reads TGTGCCAGCAGCTTAGCCGGATCGGGGTGGACGGAGCAGTACTTC. Amino acids: CASSLAGSGWTEQYF.

This clonotype has a handful of counts. This chain uses TRBV5-1 with TRBJ1-1, with D uncertain. Germline CDR1 is SGHRS and CDR2 is YFSETQ. This CDR3 has 14 amino acids. The V gene lost 0 bases and the J gene lost 4 bases, with 10 bases spanning the gap. The CDR3 bases are TGCGCCAGCAGCTTGGGAAACAGAATCACTGAAGCTTTCTTT. Its protein product is CASSLGNRITEAFF.

The V call is TRBV9, the J call TRBJ2-2; 7 nucleotides agree with TRBD1. With V trimmed by 3 bases and J by 6 bases, 5 bases remained unmatched. This CDR3 spans 14 amino acids. The germline gives CDR1 SGDLS, CDR2 YYNGEE. The CDR3 is CASSGTGWAGELFF. The CDR3, as DNA: TGTGCCAGCAGCGGGACAGGATGGGCCGGGGAGCTGTTTTTT.

This clonotype occurred a few times. V gene TRBV5-1 combines with J gene TRBJ2-5; 11 nucleotides agree with TRBD2. CDR1 SGHRS and CDR2 YFSETQ come from the germline V gene. After removal of 5 bases from V and 2 bases from J, the junction contained 8 bases not matched to a gene. The CDR3 has 16 amino acids. CDR3 coding DNA: TGCGCCAGCAGTTCTGGGACTAGCGGCCTTCAAGAGACCCAGTACTTC. This translates into CASSSGTSGLQETQYF.

This clonotype was counted between two and nine times. The chain links TRBV12-3 or TRBV12-4 to TRBJ2-7; D is perhaps TRBD1 or TRBD2 (5 bases each). The V end was cut by 7 bases, the J end by 0 bases, with 13 bases between. The CDR3 totals 14 residues. Here the CDR3 DNA reads TGTGCCAGCAACTTGGGGGTGGGCTCCTACGAGCAGTACTTC. As protein: CASNLGVGSYEQYF.

This clonotype occurred a few times. In nucleotides, the CDR3 is TGTGCCAGCAGTACACCGGGACAGGGGCGGTCCTACGAGCAGTACTTC. The encoded protein is CASSTPGQGRSYEQYF. The chain recombines TRBV6-1 with TRBJ2-7; TRBD1 agrees at 10 bases. CDR3 length equals 16 residues. V trimming: 5 bases; J trimming: 1 base; junction bases outside the gene matches: 8. Germline values: CDR1 MNHNS, CDR2 SASEGT.

The V call is TRBV7-2, the J call TRBJ2-3; 8 bases fit TRBD2. V shed 5 bases and J 2 bases; nucleotides not matched to a gene: 9. Germline lookup yields CDR1 SGHTA and CDR2 FQGNSA. The CDR3 spans 16 residues. The chain's CDR3 is CASSKVAGSSTDTQYF. Written as DNA, the CDR3 is TGTGCCAGCAGCAAAGTAGCGGGATCTTCCACAGATACGCAGTATTTT.

This clonotype was detected a few times. The V and J genes are TRBV10-3 and TRBJ2-7, with a weak D call TRBD2 (5 bases). The ends were cut back, 8 bases at V and 2 bases at J, with 10 bases in the middle. The CDR3 is made up of 12 amino acids. The germline V gene has CDR1 ENHRY and CDR2 SYGVKD. This CDR3 reads CAISRGPYEQYF. CDR3 sequence (DNA): TGTGCCATCTCTAGAGGGCCCTACGAGCAGTACTTC.

The chain links TRBV25-1 to TRBJ2-7; D is ambiguous. The CDR3 totals 16 residues. Trimming took off 3 bases at V and 5 bases at J, with 20 bases between the two ends. The germline gives CDR1 MGHDK, CDR2 SYGVNS. The CDR3 region is CASSDTDWDLFNEQYF. The CDR3 bases are TGTGCCAGCAGTGATACAGACTGGGATCTATTCAACGAGCAGTACTTC.

The gene calls are TRBV18 and TRBJ2-5, with 9 nucleotides matching TRBD1. The CDR3 is 14 residues long. Losses at the gene ends were 3 bases for V and 5 bases for J; bases not matched to a gene: 4. The V gene's germline CDR1 is KGHSH and CDR2 LQKENI. In DNA, the CDR3 is TGTGCCAGCTCACCCACAGGGGGCTGGGAGACCCAGTACTTC. Protein: CASSPTGGWETQYF. Full variable domain (outside the CDR3, taken from reference TRBV18 and TRBJ2-5): NAGVMQNPRHLVRRRGQEARLRCSPMKGHSHVYWYRQLPEEGLKFMVYLQKENIIDESGMPKERFSAEFPKEGPSILRIQQVVRGDSAAYFCASSPTGGWETQYFGPGTRLLVL.

V is TRBV12-3 or TRBV12-4 and J is TRBJ2-7; D ambiguous. Trimming left V 4 bases short and J 0 bases short, with 16 bases between. The CDR3 sequence is 16 residues long. In DNA form, the CDR3 reads TGTGCCAGCAGTTCCCGTGGGGTGAGGAGCTCCTACGAGCAGTACTTC. Its translation is CASSSRGVRSSYEQYF.

There are many counts of this clonotype. The chain couples TRBV5-1 to TRBJ1-1; D not resolved. Deletions cut 0 bases from V and 7 bases from J, with 10 bases between. This CDR3 is 13 amino acids long. Germline V gene sequence: CDR1 SGHRS, CDR2 YFSETQ. Written as DNA, the CDR3 is TGCGCCAGCAGCTTGGGCCGCAGGAATGAAGCTTTCTTT. Its translation: CASSLGRRNEAFF.

The sample holds a few counts of this clonotype. This chain uses TRBV28 with TRBJ1-2, with 10 bases matching TRBD1. This CDR3 is 16 amino acids long. The germline gives CDR1 MDHEN, CDR2 SYDVKM. V lost 7 bases, J lost 1 base, and 9 bases stayed unmatched. The CDR3 DNA reads TGTGCCAGCATTCGGGACAGGGGTCTTTTTAACTATGGCTACACCTTC. This encodes CASIRDRGLFNYGYTF.

V is TRBV3-1 and J is TRBJ2-1, with 7 bases identical to TRBD2. This CDR3 has 18 amino acids. The germline CDR1 and CDR2 sequences are LGHDT and YNNKEL (reference sequence). The junction had 13 bases not matched to a gene; V was cut back by 2 bases and J by 3 bases. The CDR3 sequence: CASSQRAGLGGFYNEQFF. CDR3 nucleotides: TGTGCCAGCAGCCAAAGGGCAGGGTTGGGGGGGTTCTACAATGAGCAGTTCTTC.

The sample holds a few counts of this clonotype. The rearrangement joins TRBV6-5 to TRBJ1-1; D not certain. V was cut by 3 bases and J by 1 base, with 15 bases left in between. CDR3 length equals 16 residues. Germline V gene sequence: CDR1 MNHEY, CDR2 SVGAGI. CDR3 sequence (DNA): TGTGCCAGCAGTTATCCGGGATCCCGACCGAACACTGAAGCTTTCTTT. Its protein product is CASSYPGSRPNTEAFF.

In this sample, this clonotype turned up a few times. This chain joins TRBV5-1 and TRBJ2-1, with TRBD1 matching over 8 bases. Germline trimming cut 4 bases from V and 5 bases from J; bases unmatched to any gene: 11. CDR1 SGHRS and CDR2 YFSETQ come from the germline V gene. This CDR3 comprises 16 residues. The CDR3 region has the DNA TGCGCCAGCAGCGGACAGGGTGGCGCGGCCAACAATGAGCAGTTCTTC. Its translation: CASSGQGGAANNEQFF.

The rearrangement joins TRBV27 to TRBJ2-1; D may be TRBD1 (5 bases). This CDR3 is built from 18 residues. V was trimmed by 1 base and J by 2 bases, leaving 18 bases between them. Looked up from germline, CDR1 is MNHEY and CDR2 is SMNVEV (reference sequence). CDR3 coding DNA: TGTGCCAGCAGTTTATACCCTCAGGCAGGGAACCCCTACAATGAGCAGTTCTTC. It translates to CASSLYPQAGNPYNEQFF.

This clonotype was seen a few times. The chain couples TRBV4-1 to TRBJ2-1, with 9 bases matching TRBD1. V trimming: 3 bases; J trimming: 2 bases; junction bases outside the gene matches: 5. From germline, CDR1 is MGHRA and CDR2 YSYEKL. This CDR3 is built from 16 residues. The CDR3 DNA is TGCGCCAGCAGCCAGGGGCGGACAGGGGCCTACAATGAGCAGTTCTTC. It specifies CASSQGRTGAYNEQFF.

The V gene is TRBV2, the J gene TRBJ1-3, with D tentatively TRBD1 (5 bases). Between the trimmed V and J ends, which lost 1 base and 0 bases, there was a span of 13 bases. CDR1 and CDR2 from the germline V gene are SNHLY and FYNNEI. CDR3 length equals 17 residues. The CDR3 sequence: CASSEVAGFGSGNTIYF. In DNA form, the CDR3 reads TGTGCCAGCAGTGAAGTGGCAGGGTTCGGCTCTGGAAACACCATATATTTT. The variable domain in full, completed from reference TRBV2 and TRBJ1-3, reads EPEVTQTPSHQVTQMGQEVILRCVPISNHLYFYWYRQILGQKVEFLVSFYNNEISEKSEIFDDQFSVERPDGSNFTLKIRSTKLEDSAMYFCASSEVAGFGSGNTIYFGEGSWLTVV.

The chain carries TRBV5-1 and TRBJ2-5; TRBD1 might be the D (5 bases). From germline, CDR1 is SGHRS and CDR2 YFSETQ. V was shortened by 5 bases and J by 5 bases, with 22 bases between the two germline ends. The CDR3 is made up of 16 amino acids. CDR3: CASSFDPIAGWETQYF. In DNA, the CDR3 is TGCGCCAGCAGTTTCGACCCAATTGCAGGGTGGGAGACCCAGTACTTC.

This clonotype was counted a few times. The CDR3 sequence: CASSPTSHSYEQYF. CDR3 sequence (DNA): TGTGCCAGCAGCCCGACTAGCCACTCCTACGAGCAGTACTTC. The rearrangement joins TRBV4-2 to TRBJ2-7, with 7 bases identical to TRBD2. The CDR3 consists of 14 residues. CDR1 LGHNA and CDR2 YNFKEQ come from the germline V gene. V lost 4 bases and J lost 0; bases outside the gene matches: 3.